This T cell receptor (beta chain) stems from a study of cytomegalovirus exposure and HLA in healthy donors. Primers included in the PCR were 60 Vbeta and 13 Jbeta primers. Assay used: immunoSEQ multiplex PCR; TCRdb lists only in-frame clones, some missing. The table lists about 190,000 clones, around nine tenths of them singletons. The trim removed 1 base at V and 4 bases at J, leaving 4 bases unmatched. The CDR3 spans 14 residues. The germline CDR1 and CDR2 sequences are SNHLY and FYNNEI. The chain couples TRBV2 to TRBJ2-7; 7 bases line up with TRBD2. This clonotype was obtained from a woman aged 18-29 years in good health and CMV-seronegative. Sequenced input: PBMCs. CDR3 DNA sequence: TGTGCCAGCAGTGAAGAGGGAGGGGCATACGAGCAGTACTTC. As protein: CASSEEGGAYEQYF.